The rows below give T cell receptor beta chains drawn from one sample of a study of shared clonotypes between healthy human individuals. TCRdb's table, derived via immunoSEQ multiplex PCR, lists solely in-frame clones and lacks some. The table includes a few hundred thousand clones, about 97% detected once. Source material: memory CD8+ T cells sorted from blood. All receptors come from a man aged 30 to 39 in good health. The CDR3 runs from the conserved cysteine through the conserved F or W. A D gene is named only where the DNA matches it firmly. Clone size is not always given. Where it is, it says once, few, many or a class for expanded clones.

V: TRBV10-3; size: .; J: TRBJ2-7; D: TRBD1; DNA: TGTGCCATCAGTGGACAGGGTTCCTACGAGCAGTACTTC; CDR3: CAISGQGSYEQYF
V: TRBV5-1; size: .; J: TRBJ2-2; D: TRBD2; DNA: TGCGCCAGCAGTTCTAGCGGGAGGAGTGCAGTAGCCGGGGAGCTGTTTTTT; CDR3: CASSSSGRSAVAGELFF
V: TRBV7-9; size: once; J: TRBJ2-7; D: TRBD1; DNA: TGTGCCAGCAGCTTACGGACAGGGGGCGCCTACGAGCAGTACTTC; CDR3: CASSLRTGGAYEQYF
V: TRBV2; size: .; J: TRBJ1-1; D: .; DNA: TGTGCCAGCAGCCTCCTGCGGACTGAAGCTTTCTTT; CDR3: CASSLLRTEAFF
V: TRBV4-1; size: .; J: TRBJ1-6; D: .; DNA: TGCGCCAGCAGCCCCCCAGTCGGGTCCTATAATTCACCCCTCCACTTT; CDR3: CASSPPVGSYNSPLHF
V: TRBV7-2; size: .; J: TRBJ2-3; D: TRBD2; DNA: TGTGCCAGCAGCTTCCGGAACTTCCCCCTAGCGGGAGGAACAGATACGCAGTATTTT; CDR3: CASSFRNFPLAGGTDTQYF
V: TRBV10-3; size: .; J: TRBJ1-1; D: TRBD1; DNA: TGTGCCATCAGTGGACAGGGGAAACGGAACACTGAAGCTTTCTTT; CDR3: CAISGQGKRNTEAFF
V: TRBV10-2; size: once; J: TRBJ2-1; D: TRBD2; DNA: TGCGCCAGCAGTCATAGCGGGACCTCCAATGAGCAGTTCTTC; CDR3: CASSHSGTSNEQFF
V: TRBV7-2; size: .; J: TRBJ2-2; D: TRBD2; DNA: TGTGCCAGCAGCTTGACTAGCGGGAGGAACACCGGGGAGCTGTTTTTT; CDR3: CASSLTSGRNTGELFF
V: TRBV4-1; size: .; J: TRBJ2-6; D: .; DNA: TGCGCCAGCAGCCAAGAAGGGTTCTCTGGGGCCAACGTCCTGACTTTC; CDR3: CASSQEGFSGANVLTF
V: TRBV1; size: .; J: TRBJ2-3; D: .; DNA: TGCACCAGCAGCCAAGATCCTACTAGCGGGAGGCCAGATACGCAGTATTTT; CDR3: CTSSQDPTSGRPDTQYF
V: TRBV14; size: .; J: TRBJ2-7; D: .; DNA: TGTGCCAGCAGCCAAGGGGGGGTGGGATTCCCCTACGAGCAGTACTTC; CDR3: CASSQGGVGFPYEQYF
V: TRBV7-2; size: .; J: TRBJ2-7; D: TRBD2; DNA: TGTGCCAGCAGCCGAGGGACTAGCGGCTCCTACGAGCAGTACTTC; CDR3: CASSRGTSGSYEQYF
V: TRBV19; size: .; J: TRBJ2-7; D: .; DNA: TGTGCCAGTAGTAGGACGGCCTACGAGCAGTACTTC; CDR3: CASSRTAYEQYF
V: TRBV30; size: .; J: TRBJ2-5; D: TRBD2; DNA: TGTGCCTGGAGGCGGACTAGCGGTTGGGAGACCCAGTACTTC; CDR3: CAWRRTSGWETQYF
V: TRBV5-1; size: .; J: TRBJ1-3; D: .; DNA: TGCGCCAGCAGCTTACAGGTCAGCTCTGGAAACACCATATATTTT; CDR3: CASSLQVSSGNTIYF
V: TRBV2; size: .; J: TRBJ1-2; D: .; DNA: TGTGCCAGCAGGAGGGGGGGCGCCTATGGCTACACCTTC; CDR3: CASRRGGAYGYTF
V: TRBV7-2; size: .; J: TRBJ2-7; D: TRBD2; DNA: TGTGCCAGCAGCTTCGGTAGCGGGGCCCCCTACGAGCAGTACTTC; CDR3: CASSFGSGAPYEQYF
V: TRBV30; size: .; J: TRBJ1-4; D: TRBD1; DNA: TGTGCCGGACGGACAGGGGGGAGTGAAAAACTGTTTTTT; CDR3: CAGRTGGSEKLFF
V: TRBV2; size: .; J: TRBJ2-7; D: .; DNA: TGTGCCAGCGGATATGTAGCAGGGTCTAAGTACTTC; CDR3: CASGYVAGSKYF
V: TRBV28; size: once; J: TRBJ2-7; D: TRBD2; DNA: TGTGCCAGCTTCACTAGCGGGAGTTACTACGAGCAGTACTTC; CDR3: CASFTSGSYYEQYF
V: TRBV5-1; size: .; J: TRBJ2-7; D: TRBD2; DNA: TGCGCCAGCAGCTTTCTAGCGGGCTACGAGCAGTACTTC; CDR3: CASSFLAGYEQYF
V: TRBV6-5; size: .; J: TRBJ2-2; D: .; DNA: TGTGCCAGCGGCCGGGGCCAGGATATGCCCCACTCTTTT; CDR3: CASGRGQDMPHSF
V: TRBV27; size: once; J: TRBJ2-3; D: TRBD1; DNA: TGTGCCAGCAGCCGGACAGGGAACACAGATACGCAGTATTTT; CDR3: CASSRTGNTDTQYF
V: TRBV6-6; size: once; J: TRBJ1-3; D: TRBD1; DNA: TGTGCCAGCAGTTCAGGGGGCTCTGGAAACACCATATATTTT; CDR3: CASSSGGSGNTIYF
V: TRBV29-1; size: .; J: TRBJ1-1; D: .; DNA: TGCAGCGTTGACAGATCCACTGAAGCTTTCTTT; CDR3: CSVDRSTEAFF
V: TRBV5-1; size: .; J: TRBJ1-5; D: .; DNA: TGCGCCAGCAGCTTGACGGGGGCCCAGCCCCAGCATTTT; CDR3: CASSLTGAQPQHF
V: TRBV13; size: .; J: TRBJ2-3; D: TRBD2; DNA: TGTGCCAGCAGCCAGCCAGCGGGGAGCACAGATACGCAGTATTTT; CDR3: CASSQPAGSTDTQYF
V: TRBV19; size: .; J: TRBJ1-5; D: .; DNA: TGTGCCAGTAGTATTCCCGGGACGGGCAATCAGCCCCAGCATTTT; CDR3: CASSIPGTGNQPQHF
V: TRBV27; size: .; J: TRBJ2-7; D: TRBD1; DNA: TGTGCCAGCAGCTCTTCCCCGACAGGGGACAGGGAGCAGTACTTC; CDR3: CASSSSPTGDREQYF
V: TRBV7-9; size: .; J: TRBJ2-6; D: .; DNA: TGTGCCAGCAGGACCGCACAGGGCTCTGGGGCCAACGTCCTGACTTTC; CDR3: CASRTAQGSGANVLTF
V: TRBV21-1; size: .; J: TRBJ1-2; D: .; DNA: TGTGCCAGCAGCAAAGGAGACAGGGGAAACCCATGCTATGGCTACACCTTC; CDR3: CASSKGDRGNPCYGYTF
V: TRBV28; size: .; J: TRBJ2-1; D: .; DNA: TGTGCCAGCAGTAGGGACGGGAATGAGCAGTTCTTC; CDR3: CASSRDGNEQFF
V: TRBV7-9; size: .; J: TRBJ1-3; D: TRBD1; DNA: TGTGCCAGCAGCCGGGACAGGCCTTTAGGAGACACCATATATTTT; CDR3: CASSRDRPLGDTIYF
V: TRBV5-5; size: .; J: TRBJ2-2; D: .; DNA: TGTGCCAGCAGCTTGGAACAGGGGAACACCGGGGAGCTGTTTTTT; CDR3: CASSLEQGNTGELFF
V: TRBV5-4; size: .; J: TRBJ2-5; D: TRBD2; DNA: TGTGCCAGCAGCTTGGCTAGCGGGAGGGGTCAAGAGACCCAGTACTTC; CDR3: CASSLASGRGQETQYF
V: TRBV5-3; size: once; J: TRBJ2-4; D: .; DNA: TGTGCCAGAAGCGAGGGCCTCCCGCTCCAGTACTTC; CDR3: CARSEGLPLQYF
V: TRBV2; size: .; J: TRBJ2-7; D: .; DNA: TGTGCCAGCAAGAAGGGGCCTTACGAGCAGTACTTC; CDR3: CASKKGPYEQYF
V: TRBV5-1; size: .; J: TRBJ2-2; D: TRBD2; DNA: TGCGCCAGCAGCTTGGCACTAGCGGCGAACACCGGGGAGCTGTTTTTT; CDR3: CASSLALAANTGELFF
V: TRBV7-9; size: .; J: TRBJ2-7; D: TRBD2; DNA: TGTGCCAGCAGCTTTGCGCTAGCGGGATACTACGAGCAGTACTTC; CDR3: CASSFALAGYYEQYF
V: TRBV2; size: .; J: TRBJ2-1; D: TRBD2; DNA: TGTGCCAGCAGTGACTGGGGACTAGCTCGCGAGCAGTTCTTC; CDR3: CASSDWGLAREQFF
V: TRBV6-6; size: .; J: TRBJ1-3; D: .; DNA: TGTGCCAGCAGTGCGGGGCCGAGGACTGGAAACACCATATATTTT; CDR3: CASSAGPRTGNTIYF
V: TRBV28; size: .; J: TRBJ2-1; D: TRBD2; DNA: TGTGCCAGCAGTCAACTAGCGGGGGCCCTTAGGATGGATGAGCAGTTCTTC; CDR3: CASSQLAGALRMDEQFF